Presented here are 21 T cell receptor beta chains from one specimen sequenced in a study of blood T cell repertoires in COVID-19. Only in-frame clones appear in the TCRdb table, and some are missing; sequencing was by immunoSEQ multiplex PCR. The sample includes approximately 210,000 clones, about 88% seen only once; the top ten take 5.5% to 7%. Sequencing input: peripheral blood. Receptors were obtained from a woman in her forties who had recovered from COVID-19.

The V and J genes are TRBV9 and TRBJ2-3; the match to TRBD1 covers 7 bases. Per germline, CDR1 SGDLS and CDR2 YYNGEE. This CDR3 is 15 amino acids long. Unmatched junction bases numbered 5, after V lost 4 bases and J lost 0 bases. CDR3 amino acids: CASSTRDRSTDTQYF. The CDR3 bases are TGTGCCAGCAGCACCCGGGACAGAAGCACAGATACGCAGTATTTT.

The chain carries TRBV28 and TRBJ1-2, with D perhaps TRBD1 (6 bases). Trimming removed 5 bases from V and 6 bases from J, with 16 bases in between. Germline lookup yields CDR1 MDHEN and CDR2 SYDVKM. The CDR3 is made up of 14 amino acids. Written as DNA, the CDR3 is TGTGCCAGCAGTCCCCAATCAGGGGCCGATGGCTACACCTTC. Protein sequence: CASSPQSGADGYTF.

This chain joins TRBV2 and TRBJ2-7; the match to TRBD2 covers 8 bases. The CDR3 is 15 amino acids. CDR1 is SNHLY, CDR2 FYNNEI, per germline. J gave up 5 bases and V 0 bases, and 6 bases lay outside the gene matches. In DNA form, the CDR3 reads TGTGCCAGCAGTGAAGCCGGGAGGGCCCGACACGAGCAGTACTTC. Amino acids: CASSEAGRARHEQYF. The variable domain in full, completed from reference TRBV2 and TRBJ2-7, reads EPEVTQTPSHQVTQMGQEVILRCVPISNHLYFYWYRQILGQKVEFLVSFYNNEISEKSEIFDDQFSVERPDGSNFTLKIRSTKLEDSAMYFCASSEAGRARHEQYFGPGTRLTVT.

This rearrangement joins TRBV7-2 to TRBJ1-5, with TRBD1 matching over 9 bases. The CDR3 is 15 residues long. Germline loops: CDR1 SGHTA, CDR2 FQGNSA. Germline trimming cut 8 bases from V and 6 bases from J; bases unmatched to any gene: 11. The CDR3, as DNA: TGTGCCAGCGGAGGGGGGACAGGGATGGGTCAGCCCCAGCATTTT. It specifies CASGGGTGMGQPQHF.

V gene TRBV29-1 combines with J gene TRBJ2-3; D is perhaps TRBD2 (5 bases). CDR1 is SQVTM and CDR2 is ANQGSEA in the germline V gene. The germline V and J ends were trimmed by 7 bases and 3 bases, with 14 bases remaining between them. The CDR3 loop spans 13 amino acids. The CDR3 loop is CSAAGQDTDTQYF. CDR3 nucleotide sequence: TGCAGCGCCGCGGGCCAGGATACAGATACGCAGTATTTT.

The rearrangement joins TRBV4-2 to TRBJ2-6; 8 bases map to TRBD1. Germline CDR1 is LGHNA and CDR2 is YNFKEQ. V lost 7 bases and J lost 4; bases outside the gene matches: 15. The CDR3 runs 18 residues. In DNA form, the CDR3 reads TGTGCCAGCACCCCCCTGGCAGGGGGCGCAGGGGGGGCCAACGTCCTGACTTTC. It yields the protein CASTPLAGGAGGANVLTF.

V and J are TRBV11-3 and TRBJ2-2; D possibly corresponds to TRBD2 (6 bases). CDR1 is SGHNT, CDR2 YENEEA, per germline. V lost 5 bases, J lost 0 bases, and 13 bases lay in between. The CDR3 sequence is 16 residues long. The DNA for the CDR3 is TGTGCCAGCAGCCCCTCTAGCGCCTCGAACACCGGGGAGCTGTTTTTT. Encoded protein: CASSPSSASNTGELFF.

This chain joins TRBV7-2 and TRBJ2-7; 10 nucleotides align to TRBD2. CDR1 and CDR2 (germline): SGHTA, FQGNSA. V dropped 2 bases and J dropped 0; count of bases not matched to a gene: 7. The CDR3 has 17 residues. CDR3 amino acids: CASSLSRSGRASYEQYF. The CDR3 coding sequence is TGTGCCAGCAGCTTAAGTCGGAGCGGGAGGGCCTCCTACGAGCAGTACTTC.

The J gene is TRBJ1-5, the V gene TRBV30; the D gene is possibly TRBD1 (5 bases). The CDR3 is 14 amino acids. Trimming stripped 3 bases from V and 0 bases from J, with 9 bases between. CDR1 GTSNPN and CDR2 SVGIG come from the germline V gene (reference sequence). The CDR3 loop reads CAWSQGTSNQPQHF. The CDR3 DNA reads TGTGCCTGGAGCCAGGGTACTAGCAATCAGCCCCAGCATTTT.

V and J are TRBV7-9 and TRBJ2-7, with 7 nucleotides matching TRBD1. This CDR3 has 14 residues. Germline V lookup: CDR1 SEHNR, CDR2 FQNEAQ (reference sequence). The J segment lost 1 base and the V segment lost 5 bases, leaving 5 bases of the junction unmatched. This chain's CDR3 is CASSRDSFSYEQYF. The CDR3 DNA follows: TGTGCCAGCAGCCGGGACAGTTTTTCCTACGAGCAGTACTTC.

The CDR3 loop reads CSVGLLGGLNEKLFF. DNA of the CDR3: TGCAGCGTTGGCCTCCTCGGAGGACTTAATGAAAAACTGTTTTTT. This chain uses TRBV29-1 with TRBJ1-4; no clear D gene. Germline V gene lookup returns CDR1 SQVTM and CDR2 ANQGSEA. The CDR3 is 15 residues long. Trimming stripped 4 bases from V and 4 bases from J, with 16 bases between.

The genes are TRBV20-1 and TRBJ2-7; D unclear. Trimming removed 5 bases at V and 3 bases at J, with 5 bases between. The germline V gene encodes CDR1 DFQATT and CDR2 SNEGSKA (reference sequence). The CDR3 covers 10 residues. CDR3 amino acids: CSALSYEQYF. DNA for the CDR3: TGCAGTGCTCTAAGCTACGAGCAGTACTTC.

The chain recombines TRBV5-6 with TRBJ2-1; possible D gene TRBD2, 6 bases. Germline V gene sequence: CDR1 SGHDT, CDR2 YYEEEE. The CDR3 length is 16 residues. The ends were cut back, 1 base at V and 14 bases at J, with 25 bases in the middle. As DNA, the CDR3 is TGTGCCAGCAGCTTGACCGGGATGACTAGGGCCCGGGGGAAGTTCTTC. Encoded protein: CASSLTGMTRARGKFF.

The chain uses TRBV18 and TRBJ1-1; 9 positions agree with TRBD1. The CDR3 has 16 amino acids. J lost 4 bases, V lost 2 bases, and 8 bases had no gene match. CDR1 and CDR2 from the germline V gene are KGHSH and LQKENI. The CDR3: CASSPARQGVGTEAFF. DNA for the CDR3: TGTGCCAGCTCACCAGCCAGACAGGGGGTGGGCACTGAAGCTTTCTTT.

This chain uses TRBV7-2 with TRBJ2-5; tentative D call: TRBD2 (6 bases). Germline assignment: CDR1 SGHTA and CDR2 FQGNSA. Trimming cost V 0 bases and J 1 base, with 12 bases left between them. CDR3 size: 16 residues. The CDR3: CASSLAPEGVQETQYF. The CDR3 coding sequence is TGTGCCAGCAGCTTAGCTCCGGAGGGTGTCCAAGAGACCCAGTACTTC.

This clone showed up just once. This chain joins TRBV6-1 and TRBJ1-1; possibly TRBD1 for D (6 bases). V shed 0 bases and J shed 0 bases, with 8 bases lying between them. Germline V CDR1 and CDR2: MNHNS, SASEGT. The CDR3 length is 15 residues. The CDR3 is CASSEAAGVNTEAFF. The CDR3 region has the DNA TGTGCCAGCAGTGAAGCGGCAGGGGTGAACACTGAAGCTTTCTTT.

The genes are TRBV6-6 and TRBJ2-7; possible D gene TRBD2, 5 bases. Germline V lookup: CDR1 MNHNY, CDR2 SVGAGI (reference sequence). The CDR3 covers 13 residues. The V end was cut by 7 bases, the J end by 4 bases, with 14 bases between. The DNA for the CDR3 is TGTGCCAGCAAGACCGGGAATAGATACGAGCAGTACTTC. Encoded protein: CASKTGNRYEQYF.

The V call is TRBV30, the J call TRBJ2-7, with 7 nucleotides matching TRBD2. Germline values: CDR1 GTSNPN, CDR2 SVGIG (reference sequence). After removal of 3 bases from V and 11 bases from J, the junction contained 13 bases not matched to a gene. The CDR3 contains 13 residues. CDR3 region: CAWSFGRREIEYF. DNA of the CDR3: TGTGCCTGGAGCTTTGGTCGGCGGGAGATCGAGTACTTC.

The V and J genes are TRBV30 and TRBJ1-3; 7 bases map to TRBD1. Germline V gene data show CDR1 as GTSNPN and CDR2 as SVGIG (reference sequence). The CDR3 consists of 14 residues. V lost 4 bases and J lost 2; bases outside the gene matches: 5. The CDR3 nucleotides read TGTGCCTGGACCTTGGGACAGACTGGAAACACCATATATTTT. Translating it yields CAWTLGQTGNTIYF. The entire variable domain, with the rest obtained from reference TRBV30 and TRBJ1-3, is as follows: SQTIHQWPATLVQPVGSPLSLECTVEGTSNPNLYWYRQAAGRGLQLLFYSVGIGQISSEVPQNLSASRPQDRQFILSSKKLLLSDSGFYLCAWTLGQTGNTIYFGEGSWLTVV.

Only one count was recorded for this clone. The rearrangement joins TRBV27 to TRBJ1-2; no clear D gene. V was trimmed by 6 bases and J by 3 bases, leaving 17 bases between them. Germline CDR1 MNHEY, CDR2 SMNVEV (reference sequence). The CDR3 contains 15 residues. CDR3 protein: CASSPRFADYYGYTF. The CDR3 bases are TGTGCCAGCAGCCCTAGGTTTGCGGATTACTATGGCTACACCTTC.

The CDR3 spells CASGRQGNTGELFF. As DNA, the CDR3 is TGTGCCAGCGGGAGACAGGGGAACACCGGGGAGCTGTTTTTT. J is TRBJ2-2 and V is TRBV2; 7 nucleotides align to TRBD1. V was clipped by 8 bases and J by 1 base; unmatched bases: 4. The CDR3 totals 14 residues. Germline V gives CDR1 SNHLY, CDR2 FYNNEI.